This TCR beta chain was identified in a study of PD-1 blockade in classical Hodgkin lymphoma. V lost 3 bases to trimming and J lost 5 bases, with 11 bases between them. The CDR3 contains 13 residues. Germline assignment: CDR1 SEHNR and CDR2 FQNEAQ (reference sequence). Study-level findings and limits: There was a significant rise in CD4+ TCR diversity by C4D1, with no such rise for CD8+.

Each patient relapsed following autologous stem cell transplantation, and prior brentuximab vedotin exposure differed. A remark on this clone: Its specificity is unknown.

TCRdb keeps only in-frame clones here, not all; method: immunoSEQ multiplex PCR. The profile covers 70,000 to 80,000 clones, with 93% appearing a single time and 8% taken by the ten largest. The chain is built from TRBV7-9 and TRBJ2-7; D is undetermined. The TCR sequence derives from a human donor with classical Hodgkin lymphoma. Source: peripheral blood mononuclear cells (PBMCs), taken at baseline. This CDR3 reads CASSLAQRDEQYF. The DNA of the CDR3 is TGTGCCAGCAGCTTGGCACAGAGAGACGAGCAGTACTTC.